The rows below give T cell receptor beta chains drawn from one sample of a study of blood T cell repertoires in COVID-19. The method was immunoSEQ multiplex PCR; TCRdb's version includes in-frame clones alone and lacks a portion of them. The sample contains about 210,000 clones, more than 75% of which appear only once. The sample was PBMCs or T cells enriched from blood (not recorded which). These TCRs come from a man aged 25 to 40 in a cohort exposed to, infected with or recovered from COVID-19 (not recorded which). Both conserved end residues are part of each CDR3. The listing skips clone size in some rows; elsewhere it reads once, few, many or a size class.

j_call v_call clone_size cdr3_aa
TRBJ2-1 TRBV24-1 NA CATSDTGLAGANEQFF
TRBJ1-1 TRBV11-2 NA CASSLDLRDRGLLNTEAFF
TRBJ1-1 TRBV28 NA CASSLDPGTRSTEAFF
TRBJ2-7 TRBV18 few CASSPVPQGPYEQYF
TRBJ2-7 TRBV5-1 NA CASSSWTGPFGYEQYF
TRBJ2-6 TRBV9 NA CASSFRGAGTGANVLTF
TRBJ2-1 TRBV12-5 NA CASTFQRAKYNEQFF
TRBJ2-5 TRBV28 NA CASSLLSYWARQGETQYF
TRBJ2-7 TRBV6-6 NA CASSYGAVEGYEQYF
TRBJ1-2 TRBV19 NA CASSPQGLWYGYTF
TRBJ1-4 TRBV7-9 NA CASSGGQGDEKLFF
TRBJ1-1 TRBV6-2/TRBV6-3 NA CASSLGTGVVQAEAFF
TRBJ1-5 TRBV7-2 NA CASSFRLSGQGGNQPQHF
TRBJ1-4 TRBV5-1 NA CASSLHSTNEKLFF
TRBJ1-5 TRBV6-5 NA CASRGGPNQPQHF
TRBJ2-5 TRBV9 NA CASSSWGAGVAEETQYF
TRBJ2-1 TRBV11-2 NA CASSFLGLVIEQFF
TRBJ2-2 TRBV4-1 NA CASSQGASGMVYTGELFF
TRBJ1-1 TRBV19 NA CASSAFQGAEAFF
TRBJ1-1 TRBV5-1 NA CASSLASSAVNTEAFF
TRBJ2-7 TRBV29-1 NA CSATRDRGSYEQYF
TRBJ2-7 TRBV6-5 NA CASTGLAGGEHEQYF
TRBJ2-1 TRBV2 once CASIATQPGNEQFF
TRBJ1-3 TRBV9 once CASSVQGLVGNTIYF
TRBJ1-5 TRBV2 NA CASSVGQAGGPPQHF
TRBJ1-2 TRBV3-1/TRBV3-2 NA CASSHRTDRFYGYTF
TRBJ1-2 TRBV18 NA CASSNGPPGSDSPSYGYTF
TRBJ2-5 TRBV10-2 once CASSESRQWTQYF
TRBJ1-1 TRBV27 NA CASSLRSARGPNTEAFF
TRBJ2-3 TRBV5-5 NA CASSAGRGGSTDTQYF
TRBJ1-1 TRBV4-2 NA CASSQGWTANTEAFF
TRBJ2-1 TRBV28 NA CASSLPQGRRFF
TRBJ1-6 TRBV18 NA CASSNTLQGNSPLHF